The clone carrying this T cell receptor beta chain has just a few counts. The antigen remains undetermined. With molecular barcodes, quantitative 5'-RACE was used to make the TCR beta libraries. TCRdb fed the 5' RACE reads into MiXCR, producing one record per CDR3 protein. Here the sample spans over 450,000 distinct CDR3 sequences, 10% to 15% being singletons. The data belong to a study of CD8 T cells in ankylosing spondylitis. Overall study findings and caveats: Disease-linked clones bore a CD8+ phenotype, appearing relatively rarely in peripheral blood. According to the report, clones linked to the disease were significantly enriched in matched synovial fluid samples taken from ankylosing spondylitis patients. Some of these motif variants have turned up before, in reports on reactive arthritis synovial fluid and blood. Seemingly characteristic of ankylosing spondylitis blood was a TCR beta motif consisting of under 10 highly homologous variants.

The sequencing input was blood, either unsorted or a sorted T cell fraction (not recorded which). The sequence derives from a male donor with ankylosing spondylitis.

CDR3 sequence reads: CAISGTGQYTGELFF. Written as DNA, the CDR3 is TGTGCCATCAGCGGGACAGGGCAATACACCGGGGAGCTGTTTTTT. J is TRBJ2-2 and V is TRBV10-3, with TRBD1 matching 9 bases. The CDR3 length is 15 residues. The V gene's germline CDR1 is ENHRY and CDR2 SYGVKD. V trimming: 6 bases; J trimming: 3 bases; junction bases outside the gene matches: 5.